This TCR beta chain originates from a study of metastatic and nonmetastatic thyroid tumors. This clone qualifies as medium-sized. Every patient underwent thyroid surgery untreated. Per the germline V gene, CDR1 is LGHNA and CDR2 is YSLEER. Deletions cut 0 bases from V and 2 bases from J, with 4 bases between. The CDR3 totals 14 residues. TCRdb re-processed the PCR reads through MiXCR. The profile shows 3,200 or so clones, more than 25% of them singletons. The source is a female donor with papillary thyroid cancer or a benign thyroid nodule (not recorded which). Some clones in this sample may be carry-over from other donors' samples. Input material: tumor tissue. The chain is built from TRBV4-3 and TRBJ1-4, with D uncertain. The CDR3 reads CASSQETTNEKLFF. In DNA form, the CDR3 reads TGCGCCAGCAGCCAAGAGACCACTAATGAAAAACTGTTTTTT.